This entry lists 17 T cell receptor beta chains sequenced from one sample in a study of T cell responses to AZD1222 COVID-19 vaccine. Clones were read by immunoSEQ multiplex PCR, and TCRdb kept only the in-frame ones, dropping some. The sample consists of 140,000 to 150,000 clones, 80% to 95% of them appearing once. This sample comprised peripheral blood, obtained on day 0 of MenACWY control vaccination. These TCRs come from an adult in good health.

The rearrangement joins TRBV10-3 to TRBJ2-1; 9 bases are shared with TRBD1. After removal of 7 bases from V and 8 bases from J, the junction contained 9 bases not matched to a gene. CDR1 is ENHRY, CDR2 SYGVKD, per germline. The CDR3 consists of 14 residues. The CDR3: CAITPGTGSDEQFF. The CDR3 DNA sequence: TGTGCCATCACCCCCGGGACAGGGTCGGATGAGCAGTTCTTC.

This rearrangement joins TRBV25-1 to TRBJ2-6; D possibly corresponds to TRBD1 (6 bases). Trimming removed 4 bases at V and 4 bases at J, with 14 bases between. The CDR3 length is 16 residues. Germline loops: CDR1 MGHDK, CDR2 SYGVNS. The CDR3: CASSGTGQSGANVLTF. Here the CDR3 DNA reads TGTGCCAGCAGTGGTACCGGACAGTCCGGGGCCAACGTCCTGACTTTC.

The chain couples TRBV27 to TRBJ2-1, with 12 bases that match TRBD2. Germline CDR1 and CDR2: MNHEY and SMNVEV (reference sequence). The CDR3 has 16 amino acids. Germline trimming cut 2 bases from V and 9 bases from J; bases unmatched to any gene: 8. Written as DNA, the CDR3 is TGTGCCAGCAGTTTAGGGCCGACTAGCGGGAGACTTGAGCAGTTCTTC. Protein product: CASSLGPTSGRLEQFF.

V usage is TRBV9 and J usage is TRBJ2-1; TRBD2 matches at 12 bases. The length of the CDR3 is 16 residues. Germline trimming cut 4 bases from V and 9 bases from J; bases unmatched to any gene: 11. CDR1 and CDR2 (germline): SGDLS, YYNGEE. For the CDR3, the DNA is TGTGCCAGCAGCCCTAGCGGGAGGGCCGGTAAGGGTGAGCAGTTCTTC. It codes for CASSPSGRAGKGEQFF.

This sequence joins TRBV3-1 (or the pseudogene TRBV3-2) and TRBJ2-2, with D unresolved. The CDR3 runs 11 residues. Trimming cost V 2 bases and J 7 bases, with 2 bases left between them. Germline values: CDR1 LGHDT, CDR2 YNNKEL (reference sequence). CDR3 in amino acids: CASSQYGELFF. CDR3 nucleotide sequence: TGTGCCAGCAGCCAATACGGGGAGCTGTTTTTT.

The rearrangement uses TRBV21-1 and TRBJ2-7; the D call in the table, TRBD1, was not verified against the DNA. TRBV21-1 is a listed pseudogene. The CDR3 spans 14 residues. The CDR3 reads CASTCWNSSYEQYF. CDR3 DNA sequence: TGTGCCAGCACCTGCTGGAACAGCTCCTACGAGCAGTACTTC.

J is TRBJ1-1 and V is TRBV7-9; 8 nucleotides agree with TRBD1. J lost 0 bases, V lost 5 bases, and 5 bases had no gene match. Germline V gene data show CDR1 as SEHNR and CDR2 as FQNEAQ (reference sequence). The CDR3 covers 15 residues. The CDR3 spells CASSLQDRVNTEAFF. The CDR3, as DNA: TGTGCCAGCAGCCTTCAGGACAGGGTGAACACTGAAGCTTTCTTT.

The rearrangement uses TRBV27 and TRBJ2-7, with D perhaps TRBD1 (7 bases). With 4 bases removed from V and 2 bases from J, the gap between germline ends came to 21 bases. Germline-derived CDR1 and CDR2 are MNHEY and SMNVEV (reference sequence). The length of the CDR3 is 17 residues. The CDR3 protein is CASSYRGRGSPPYEQYF. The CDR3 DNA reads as TGTGCCAGCAGTTATAGGGGGCGGGGCAGTCCCCCCTACGAGCAGTACTTC.

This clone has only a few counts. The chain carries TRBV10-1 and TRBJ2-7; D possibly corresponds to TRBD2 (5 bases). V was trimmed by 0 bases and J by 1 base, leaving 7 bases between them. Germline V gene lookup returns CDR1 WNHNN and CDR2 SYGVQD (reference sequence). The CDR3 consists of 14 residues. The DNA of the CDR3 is TGCGCCAGCAGTGAGTCGGAGGCGTCCTACGAGCAGTACTTC. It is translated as CASSESEASYEQYF.

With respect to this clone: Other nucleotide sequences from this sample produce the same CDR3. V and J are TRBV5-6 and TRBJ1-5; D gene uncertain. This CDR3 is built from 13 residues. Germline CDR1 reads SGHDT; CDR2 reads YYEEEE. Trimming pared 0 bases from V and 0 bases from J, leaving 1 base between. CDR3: CASSLGSNQPQHF. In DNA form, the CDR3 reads TGTGCCAGCAGCTTGGGTAGCAATCAGCCCCAGCATTTT. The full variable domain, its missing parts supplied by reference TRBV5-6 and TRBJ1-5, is DAGVTQSPTHLIKTRGQQVTLRCSPKSGHDTVSWYQQALGQGPQFIFQYYEEEERQRGNFPDRFSGHQFPNYSSELNVNALLLGDSALYLCASSLGSNQPQHFGDGTRLSIL.

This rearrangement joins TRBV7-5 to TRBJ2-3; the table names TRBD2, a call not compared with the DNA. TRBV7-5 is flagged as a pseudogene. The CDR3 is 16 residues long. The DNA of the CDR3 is TGTGTCAGAAGCTTAGGGGCTAGCGGGAACACAGATACGCAGTATTTT. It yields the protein CVRSLGASGNTDTQYF.

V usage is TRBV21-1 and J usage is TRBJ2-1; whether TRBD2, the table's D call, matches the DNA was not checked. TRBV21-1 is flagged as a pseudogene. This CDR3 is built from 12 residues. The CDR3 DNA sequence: TGTGCCAGCAGCTGGCGGGGGTTTGAGCAGTTCTTC. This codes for CASSWRGFEQFF.

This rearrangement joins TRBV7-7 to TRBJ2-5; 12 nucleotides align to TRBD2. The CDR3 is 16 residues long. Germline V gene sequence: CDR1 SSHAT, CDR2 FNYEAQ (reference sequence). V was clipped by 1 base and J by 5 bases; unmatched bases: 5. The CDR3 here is CASSLGLAGGQETQYF. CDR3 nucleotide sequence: TGTGCCAGCAGCTTAGGCCTAGCGGGAGGGCAGGAGACCCAGTACTTC.

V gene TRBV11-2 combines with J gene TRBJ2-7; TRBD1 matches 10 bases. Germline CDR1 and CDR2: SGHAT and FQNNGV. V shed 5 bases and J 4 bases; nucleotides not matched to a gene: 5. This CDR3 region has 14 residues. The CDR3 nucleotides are TGTGCCAGCAGCCTGGACAGGGGGGGGTACGAGCAGTACTTC. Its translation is CASSLDRGGYEQYF. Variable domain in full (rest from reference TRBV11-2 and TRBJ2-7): EAGVAQSPRYKIIEKRQSVAFWCNPISGHATLYWYQQILGQGPKLLIQFQNNGVVDDSQLPKDRFSAERLKGVDSTLKIQPAKLEDSAVYLCASSLDRGGYEQYFGPGTRLTVT.

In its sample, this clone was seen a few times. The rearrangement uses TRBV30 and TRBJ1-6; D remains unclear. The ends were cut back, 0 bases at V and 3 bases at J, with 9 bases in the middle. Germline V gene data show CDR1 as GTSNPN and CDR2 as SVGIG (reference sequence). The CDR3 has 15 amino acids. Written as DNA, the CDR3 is TGTGCCTGGAGTGTAGCGGGCTTCTATAATTCACCCCTCCACTTT. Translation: CAWSVAGFYNSPLHF.

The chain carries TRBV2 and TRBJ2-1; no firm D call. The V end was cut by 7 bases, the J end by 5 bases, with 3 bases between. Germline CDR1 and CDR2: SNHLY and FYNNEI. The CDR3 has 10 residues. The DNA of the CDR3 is TGTGCCAGCATGGACAATGAGCAGTTCTTC. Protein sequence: CASMDNEQFF.

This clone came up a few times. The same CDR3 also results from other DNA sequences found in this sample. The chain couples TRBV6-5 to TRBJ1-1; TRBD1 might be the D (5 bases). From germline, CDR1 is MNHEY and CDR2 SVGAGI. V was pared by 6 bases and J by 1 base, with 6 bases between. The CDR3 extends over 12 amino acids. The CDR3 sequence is CASRRGNTEAFF. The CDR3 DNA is TGTGCCAGCAGGAGGGGGAACACTGAAGCTTTCTTT.